This T cell receptor (beta chain) was found in a study of blood T cell repertoires in COVID-19. Study-level information: The analysed material was cDNA or gDNA that came from T cells, B-cell-depleted T cells, or PBMCs.

Sequencing was performed with immunoSEQ multiplex PCR; in TCRdb, only in-frame clones are kept and a portion is missing. The table has 130,000 to 150,000 clones, around 87% seen once. This clonotype was obtained from a man aged 50-59 years who had recovered from COVID-19. Sequencing input: peripheral blood.

CDR3 region: CASSPREGGRETQYF. CDR3 DNA: TGTGCCAGCTCACCACGCGAAGGGGGCAGGGAGACCCAGTACTTC. J is TRBJ2-5 and V is TRBV18; TRBD1 matches at 7 bases. Germline V gene sequence: CDR1 KGHSH, CDR2 LQKENI. The CDR3 has 15 amino acids. V was pared by 1 base and J by 5 bases, with 7 bases of the junction left unmatched.